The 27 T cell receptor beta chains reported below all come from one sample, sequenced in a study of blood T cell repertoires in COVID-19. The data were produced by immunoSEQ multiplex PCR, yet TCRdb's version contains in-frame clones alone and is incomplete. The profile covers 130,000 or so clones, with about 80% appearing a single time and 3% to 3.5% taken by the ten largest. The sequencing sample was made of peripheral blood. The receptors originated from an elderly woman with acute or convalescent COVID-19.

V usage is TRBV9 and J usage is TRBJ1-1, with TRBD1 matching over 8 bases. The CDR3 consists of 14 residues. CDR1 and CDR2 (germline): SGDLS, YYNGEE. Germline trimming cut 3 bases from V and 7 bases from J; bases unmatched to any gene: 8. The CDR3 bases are TGTGCCAGCAGCGCACAGGGGGTCGAGGTTGAAGCTTTCTTT. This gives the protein CASSAQGVEVEAFF.

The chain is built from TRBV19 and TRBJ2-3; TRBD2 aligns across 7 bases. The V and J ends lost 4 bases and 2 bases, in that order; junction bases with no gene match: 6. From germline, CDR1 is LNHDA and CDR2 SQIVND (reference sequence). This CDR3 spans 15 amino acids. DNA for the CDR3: TGTGCCAGTAGTACGTGGGGGGGAGTCACAGATACGCAGTATTTT. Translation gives CASSTWGGVTDTQYF.

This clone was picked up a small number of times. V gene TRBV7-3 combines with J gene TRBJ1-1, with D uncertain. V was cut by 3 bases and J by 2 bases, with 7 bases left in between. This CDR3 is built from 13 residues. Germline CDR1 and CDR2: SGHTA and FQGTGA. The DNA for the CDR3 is TGTGCCAGCAGCTTGACAACTAACACTGAAGCTTTCTTT. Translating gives CASSLTTNTEAFF.

CDR3 nucleotide sequence: TGTGCCAGTAGTGCCCGACAGGACTGGAACACTGAAGCTTTCTTT. This translates into CASSARQDWNTEAFF. The chain is built from TRBV19 and TRBJ1-1, with D possibly matching TRBD1 (6 bases). The CDR3 consists of 15 residues. The germline V gene encodes CDR1 LNHDA and CDR2 SQIVND (reference sequence). V lost 5 bases and J 1 base, leaving 14 bases between the germline ends.

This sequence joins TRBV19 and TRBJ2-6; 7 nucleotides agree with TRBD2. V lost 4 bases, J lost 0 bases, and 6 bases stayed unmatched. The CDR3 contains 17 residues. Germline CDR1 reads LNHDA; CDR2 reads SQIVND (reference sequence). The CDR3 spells CASSREGPSSGANVLTF. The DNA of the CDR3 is TGTGCCAGTAGTAGGGAGGGACCTAGCTCTGGGGCCAACGTCCTGACTTTC. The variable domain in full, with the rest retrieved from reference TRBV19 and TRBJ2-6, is DGGITQSPKYLFRKEGQNVTLSCEQNLNHDAMYWYRQDPGQGLRLIYYSQIVNDFQKGDIAEGYSVSREKKESFPLTVTSAQKNPTAFYLCASSREGPSSGANVLTFGAGSRLTVL.

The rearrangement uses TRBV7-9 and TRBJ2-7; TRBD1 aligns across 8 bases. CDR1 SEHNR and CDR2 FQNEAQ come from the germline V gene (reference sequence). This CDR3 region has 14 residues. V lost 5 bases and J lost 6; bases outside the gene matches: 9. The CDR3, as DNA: TGTGCCAGCAGCATATTACAGGGGGACCGCGAGCAGTACTTC. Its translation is CASSILQGDREQYF.

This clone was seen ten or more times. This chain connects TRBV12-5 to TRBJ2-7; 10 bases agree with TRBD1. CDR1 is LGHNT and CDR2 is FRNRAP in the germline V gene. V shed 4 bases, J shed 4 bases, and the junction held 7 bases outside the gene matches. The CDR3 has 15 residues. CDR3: CASGSTRDRGYEQYF. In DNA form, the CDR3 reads TGTGCTAGTGGTTCAACCCGGGACAGGGGATACGAGCAGTACTTC.

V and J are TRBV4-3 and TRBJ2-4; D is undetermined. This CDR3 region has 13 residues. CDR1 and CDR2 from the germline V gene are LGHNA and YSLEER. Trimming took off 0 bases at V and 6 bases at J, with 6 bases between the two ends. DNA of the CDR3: TGCGCCAGCAGCCAAGATCTGGCAAACATTCAGTACTTC. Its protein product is CASSQDLANIQYF.

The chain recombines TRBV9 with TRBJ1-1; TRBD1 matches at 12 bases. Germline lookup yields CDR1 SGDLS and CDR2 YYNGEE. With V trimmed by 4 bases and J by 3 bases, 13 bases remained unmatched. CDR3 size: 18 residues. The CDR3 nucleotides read TGTGCCAGCAGCCCCCGAAGTCCCGGGACAGGGGGCTACACTGAAGCTTTCTTT. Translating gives CASSPRSPGTGGYTEAFF.

In DNA form, the CDR3 reads TGTGCCAGTAGTATGTCGGGGGTCGATTTACCCCTCCACTTT. This sequence encodes CASSMSGVDLPLHF. V usage is TRBV19 and J usage is TRBJ1-6, with D tentatively TRBD1 (5 bases). The CDR3 is made up of 14 amino acids. The V end was cut by 3 bases, the J end by 12 bases, with 15 bases between. CDR1 is LNHDA and CDR2 is SQIVND in the germline V gene (reference sequence).

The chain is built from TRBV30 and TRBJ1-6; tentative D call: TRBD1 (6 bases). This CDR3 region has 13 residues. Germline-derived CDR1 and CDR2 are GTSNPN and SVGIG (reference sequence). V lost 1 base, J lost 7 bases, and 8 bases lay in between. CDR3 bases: TGTGCCTGGAGTGGACAGGTCAATTCACCCCTCCACTTT. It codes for CAWSGQVNSPLHF.

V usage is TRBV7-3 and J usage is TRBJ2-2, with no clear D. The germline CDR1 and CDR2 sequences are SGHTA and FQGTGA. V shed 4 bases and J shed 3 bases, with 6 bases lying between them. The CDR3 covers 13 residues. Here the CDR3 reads CASSSDYTGELFF. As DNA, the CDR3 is TGTGCCAGCAGCTCAGACTACACCGGGGAGCTGTTTTTT. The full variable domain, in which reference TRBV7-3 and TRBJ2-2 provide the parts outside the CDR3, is GAGVSQTPSNKVTEKGKYVELRCDPISGHTALYWYRQSLGQGPEFLIYFQGTGAADDSGLPNDRFFAVRPEGSVSTLKIQRTERGDSAVYLCASSSDYTGELFFGEGSRLTVL.

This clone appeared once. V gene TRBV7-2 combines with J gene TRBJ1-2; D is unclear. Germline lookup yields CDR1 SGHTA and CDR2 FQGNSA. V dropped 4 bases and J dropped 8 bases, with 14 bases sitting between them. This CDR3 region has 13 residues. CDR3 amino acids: CASSSSLVVGYTF. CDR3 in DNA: TGTGCCAGCAGCTCCTCATTGGTAGTGGGCTACACCTTC.

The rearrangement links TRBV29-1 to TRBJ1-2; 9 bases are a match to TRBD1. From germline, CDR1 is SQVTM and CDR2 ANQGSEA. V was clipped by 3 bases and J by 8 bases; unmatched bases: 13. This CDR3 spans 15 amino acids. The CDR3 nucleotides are TGCAGCGTTGATCGATCAGGGGGACAGGGAATAGGCTACACCTTC. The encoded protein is CSVDRSGGQGIGYTF. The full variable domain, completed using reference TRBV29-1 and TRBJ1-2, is SAVISQKPSRDICQRGTSLTIQCQVDSQVTMMFWYRQQPGQSLTLIATANQGSEATYESGFVIDKFPISRPNLTFSTLTVSNMSPEDSSIYLCSVDRSGGQGIGYTFGSGTRLTVV.

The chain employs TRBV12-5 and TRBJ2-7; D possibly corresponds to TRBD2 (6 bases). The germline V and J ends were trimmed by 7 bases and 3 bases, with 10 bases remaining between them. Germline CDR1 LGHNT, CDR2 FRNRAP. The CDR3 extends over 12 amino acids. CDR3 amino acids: CASAPGLYEQYF. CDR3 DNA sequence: TGTGCTAGTGCTCCGGGACTCTACGAGCAGTACTTC.

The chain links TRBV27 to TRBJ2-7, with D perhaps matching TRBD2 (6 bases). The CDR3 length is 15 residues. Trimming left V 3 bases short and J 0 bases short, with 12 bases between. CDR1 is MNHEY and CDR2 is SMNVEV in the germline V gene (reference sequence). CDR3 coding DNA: TGTGCCAGCAGTTTTATGGGACTTAGCTCCTACGAGCAGTACTTC. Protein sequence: CASSFMGLSSYEQYF.

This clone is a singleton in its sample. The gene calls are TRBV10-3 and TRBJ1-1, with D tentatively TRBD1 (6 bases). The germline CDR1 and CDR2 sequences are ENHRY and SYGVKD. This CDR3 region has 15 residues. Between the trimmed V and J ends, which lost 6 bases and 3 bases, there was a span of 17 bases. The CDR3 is CAIRGRGYVDTEAFF. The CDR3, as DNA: TGTGCCATCAGAGGCAGGGGCTATGTTGACACTGAAGCTTTCTTT.

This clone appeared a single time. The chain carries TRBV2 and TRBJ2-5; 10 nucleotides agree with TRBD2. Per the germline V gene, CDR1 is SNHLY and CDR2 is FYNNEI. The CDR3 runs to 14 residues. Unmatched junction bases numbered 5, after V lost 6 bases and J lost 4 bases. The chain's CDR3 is CASRPGLAIETQYF. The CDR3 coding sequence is TGTGCCAGCAGACCGGGACTAGCGATAGAGACCCAGTACTTC.

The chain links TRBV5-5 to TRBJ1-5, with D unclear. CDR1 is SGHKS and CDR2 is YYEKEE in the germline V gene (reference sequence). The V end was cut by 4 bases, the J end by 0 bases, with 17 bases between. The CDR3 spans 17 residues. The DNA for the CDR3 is TGTGCCAGCAGCAATCCGGGTCAAGCGGTTAGCAATCAGCCCCAGCATTTT. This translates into CASSNPGQAVSNQPQHF.

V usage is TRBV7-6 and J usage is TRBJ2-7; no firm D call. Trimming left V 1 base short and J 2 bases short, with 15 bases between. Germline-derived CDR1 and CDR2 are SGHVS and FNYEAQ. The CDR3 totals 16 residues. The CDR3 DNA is TGTGCCAGCAGCTTAGTGGGCCGGTACCCAGCCTACGAGCAGTACTTC. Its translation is CASSLVGRYPAYEQYF.

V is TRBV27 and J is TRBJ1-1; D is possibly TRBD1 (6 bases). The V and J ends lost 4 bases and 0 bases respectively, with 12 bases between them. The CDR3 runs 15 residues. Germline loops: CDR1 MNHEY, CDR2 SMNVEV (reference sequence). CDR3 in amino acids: CASSSTGQLNTEAFF. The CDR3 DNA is TGTGCCAGCAGTTCTACCGGACAGTTGAACACTGAAGCTTTCTTT.

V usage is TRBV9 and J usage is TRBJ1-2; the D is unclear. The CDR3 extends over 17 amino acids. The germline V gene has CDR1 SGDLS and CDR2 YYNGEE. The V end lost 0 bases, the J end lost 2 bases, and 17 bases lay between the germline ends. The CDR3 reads CASSVGGSQPTNYGYTF. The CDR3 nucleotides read TGTGCCAGCAGCGTAGGAGGCAGCCAACCGACCAACTATGGCTACACCTTC.

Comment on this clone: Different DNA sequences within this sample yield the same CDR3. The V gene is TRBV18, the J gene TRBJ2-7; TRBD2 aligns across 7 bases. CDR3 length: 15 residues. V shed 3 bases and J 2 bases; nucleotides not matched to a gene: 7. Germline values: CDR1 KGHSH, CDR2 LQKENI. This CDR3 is CASSPPRGGPYEQYF. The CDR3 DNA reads TGTGCCAGCTCACCCCCGCGGGGAGGGCCCTACGAGCAGTACTTC. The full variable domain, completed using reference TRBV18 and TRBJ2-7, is NAGVMQNPRHLVRRRGQEARLRCSPMKGHSHVYWYRQLPEEGLKFMVYLQKENIIDESGMPKERFSAEFPKEGPSILRIQQVVRGDSAAYFCASSPPRGGPYEQYFGPGTRLTVT.

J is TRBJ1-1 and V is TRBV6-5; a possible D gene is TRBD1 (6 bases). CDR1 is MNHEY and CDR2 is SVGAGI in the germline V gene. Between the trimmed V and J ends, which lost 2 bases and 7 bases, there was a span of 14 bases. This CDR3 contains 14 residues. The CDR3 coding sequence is TGTGCCAGCAGTTACACAATCGGACAGCGTGAAGCTTTCTTT. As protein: CASSYTIGQREAFF.

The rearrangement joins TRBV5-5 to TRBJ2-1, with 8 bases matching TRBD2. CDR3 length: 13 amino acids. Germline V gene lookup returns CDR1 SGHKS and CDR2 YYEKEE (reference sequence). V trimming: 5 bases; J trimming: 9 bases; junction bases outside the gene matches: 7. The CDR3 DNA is TGTGCCAGCAGTTCTGCGGGGGGCCCTGAGCAGTTCTTC. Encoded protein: CASSSAGGPEQFF.

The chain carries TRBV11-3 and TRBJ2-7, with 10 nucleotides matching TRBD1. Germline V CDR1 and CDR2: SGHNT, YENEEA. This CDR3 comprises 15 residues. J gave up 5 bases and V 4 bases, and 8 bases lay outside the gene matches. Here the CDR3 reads CASSSGQGGRDEQYF. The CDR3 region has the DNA TGTGCCAGCAGCTCCGGACAGGGGGGTAGAGACGAGCAGTACTTC.

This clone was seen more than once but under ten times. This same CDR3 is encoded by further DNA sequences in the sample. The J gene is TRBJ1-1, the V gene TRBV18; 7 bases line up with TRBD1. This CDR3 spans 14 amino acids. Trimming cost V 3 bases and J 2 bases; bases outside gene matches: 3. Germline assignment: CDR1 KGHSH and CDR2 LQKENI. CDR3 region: CASSPTGLNTEAFF. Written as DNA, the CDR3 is TGTGCCAGCTCACCGACAGGGTTAAACACTGAAGCTTTCTTT.